The text below deals with one T cell receptor beta chain. Its antigen is currently unknown. V was clipped by 7 bases and J by 7 bases, with 22 bases between them. Germline V gene lookup returns CDR1 MNHNS and CDR2 SASEGT. The CDR3 runs 15 residues. This sample stems from a study of regulatory T cells in long-lasting Graves disease. Stated time point: persistent/refractory GD, antithyroid drugs over 5 years with positive TRAb. RNA from PBMCs was the source of the TCR library. General study findings and limits: With persistent disease, TRBV28, TRBJ1-2 and TRBJ2-5 were the favored segments. Patients with persistent Graves' had lower TCR diversity than newly diagnosed patients.

Arm-PCR of CDR3 regions with iRepertoire HTBI primers generated TCR beta libraries. Under the authors' procedure: Detected in the samples were 55 to 65 TRBV and 14 TRBJ segments. TCRdb used MiXCR to reprocess the multiplex PCR reads, holding one entry per CDR3 protein. Here the V and J calls rest on TCRdb's processing, not on the authors' analysis. The data show fewer than 550,000 distinct CDR3 sequences, about a fifth seen once. The input for sequencing was peripheral blood mononuclear cells (PBMCs), taken when the disease was refractory, from a patient treated with antithyroid drugs. V and J are TRBV6-1 and TRBJ1-2; D may be TRBD1 (6 bases). This receptor was identified in a female donor with Graves disease. The CDR3 spells CASTMDRQSPGGYTF. In DNA, the CDR3 is TGTGCCAGCACAATGGACAGACAGTCCCCCGGTGGCTACACCTTC.